This TCR beta chain was retrieved from a study of shared clonotypes between healthy human individuals. Once extracted for a subset, genomic DNA was divided evenly among several immunoSEQ plates. Ten immunoSEQ deep assay plates held the unsorted PBMC DNA. Method: immunoSEQ multiplex PCR; TCRdb's copy keeps in-frame clones and lacks some. This table holds 450,000 to 500,000 clones, 81% found once. The CDR3 runs to 12 residues. Unsorted samples, those not sorted, used some 89 million PBMCs for genomic DNA. With regard to this clone: A far larger clone differs by one base, so this is likely a read error. The same CDR3 can be traced to other DNA sequences in this sample.

Sequencing was carried out using PBMCs. This sequence was found in a woman aged 40 to 50 in good health. Some clones in this sample may be carry-over from other donors' samples. The rearrangement uses TRBV21-1 and TRBJ1-1; the listed D gene, TRBD1, was not tested against the DNA. TRBV21-1 is a documented pseudogene. In DNA form, the CDR3 reads TGTGCCAGCAGCATTCTGTACACCGAAGCTTTCTTT. This translates into CASSILYTEAFF.